This T cell receptor beta chain is drawn from a study of vaccination and CD4 T cells after COVID-19. The time point is: late sampling 161 to 241 days after vaccination in three convalescent patients. Treatment in this sample: roughly ten-day PBMC culture with coronavirus spike peptide pools or control peptides (ViraFEST assay). V was pared by 3 bases and J by 2 bases, with 6 bases of the junction left unmatched. Per the germline V gene, CDR1 is ENHRY and CDR2 is SYGVKD. CDR3 size: 16 residues. At the Johns Hopkins FTIC core, DNA taken from cultured CD4+ T cells was sequenced by way of the Oncomine TCR Beta short-read assay. The authors extracted genomic DNA from cultured CD4+ T cells. TCRdb re-called the PCR reads through MiXCR, storing one row per CDR3 protein. This sample yields some 21,000 distinct CDR3 sequences, of which 46% are seen a single time; about 13% belongs to the top ten. Turning to this clonotype: Its specificity is unknown.

The sequence was obtained from a human donor who had recovered from COVID-19. The chain is built from TRBV10-3 and TRBJ2-3, with 9 bases aligning to TRBD2. The source was CD4+ T cells from blood, cultured in vitro, collected about 7 months after SARS-CoV-2 vaccination. CDR3 amino acids: CAISEGAGGFTDTQYF. CDR3 DNA: TGTGCCATCAGTGAAGGAGCGGGGGGATTCACAGATACGCAGTATTTT.